Given below is one TCR beta chain in context. The antigen remains undetermined. The sample originates from a study of cytomegalovirus exposure and HLA in healthy donors. Overall study findings and caveats: The study designated fewer than 200 TCR beta chains cytomegalovirus-associated. TCR beta V- and J-gene trimming, according to a later analysis, was linked to a missense DCLRE1C variant. Accounts indicate the classifier identified cytomegalovirus status with strong specificity and sensitivity.

PCR primers comprised 60 Vbeta and 13 Jbeta primers. Libraries were prepared by immunoSEQ multiplex PCR; TCRdb keeps only in-frame clonotypes and omits some of them. This table has roughly 80,000 clones, about 88% appearing once. Germline lookup yields CDR1 SGHNT and CDR2 YYREEE (reference sequence). Trimming took off 6 bases at V and 3 bases at J, with 9 bases between the two ends. CDR3 size: 12 residues. What was sequenced was PBMCs. This receptor was taken from a woman aged 50 to 60 in good health and CMV-seronegative. This chain links TRBV5-4 with TRBJ1-2, with D tentatively TRBD1 (6 bases). The CDR3 loop reads CASTAGDYGYTF. For the CDR3, the DNA is TGTGCCAGCACCGCAGGGGACTATGGCTACACCTTC.